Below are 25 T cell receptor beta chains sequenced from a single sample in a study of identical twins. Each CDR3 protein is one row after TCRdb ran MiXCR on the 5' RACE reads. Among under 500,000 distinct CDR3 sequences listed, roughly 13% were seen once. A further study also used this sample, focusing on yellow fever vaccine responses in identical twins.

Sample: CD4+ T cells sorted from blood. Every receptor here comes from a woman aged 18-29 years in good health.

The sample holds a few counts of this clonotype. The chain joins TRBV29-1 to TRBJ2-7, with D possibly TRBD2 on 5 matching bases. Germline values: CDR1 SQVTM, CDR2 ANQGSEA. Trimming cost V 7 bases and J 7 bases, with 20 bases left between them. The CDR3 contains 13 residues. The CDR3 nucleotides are TGCAGCGCCATGCGGTTGGCGAGAGGGGAGCAGTACTTC. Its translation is CSAMRLARGEQYF.

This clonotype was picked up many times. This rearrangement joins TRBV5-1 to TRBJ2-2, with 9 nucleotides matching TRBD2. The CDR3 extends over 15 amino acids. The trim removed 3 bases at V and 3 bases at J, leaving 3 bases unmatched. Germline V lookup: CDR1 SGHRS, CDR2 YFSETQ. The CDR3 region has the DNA TGCGCCAGCAGCTATAGCGGGAGTTACACCGGGGAGCTGTTTTTT. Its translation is CASSYSGSYTGELFF.

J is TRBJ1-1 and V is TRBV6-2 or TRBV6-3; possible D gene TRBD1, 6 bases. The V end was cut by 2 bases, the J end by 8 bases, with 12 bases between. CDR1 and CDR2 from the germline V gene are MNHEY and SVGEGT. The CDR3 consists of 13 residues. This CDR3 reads CASSYRDTAEAFF. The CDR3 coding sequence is TGTGCCAGCAGTTACCGGGACACCGCAGAAGCTTTCTTT.

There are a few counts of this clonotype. CDR3 protein: CASSSPIPRFFEYF. In nucleotides, the CDR3 is TGTGCCAGCAGTTCCCCAATCCCGCGTTTTTTCGAGTATTTT. The chain recombines TRBV6-5 with TRBJ2-3; D gene uncertain. The CDR3 is 14 amino acids. CDR1 is MNHEY, CDR2 SVGAGI, per germline. The V end was cut by 4 bases, the J end by 13 bases, with 21 bases between.

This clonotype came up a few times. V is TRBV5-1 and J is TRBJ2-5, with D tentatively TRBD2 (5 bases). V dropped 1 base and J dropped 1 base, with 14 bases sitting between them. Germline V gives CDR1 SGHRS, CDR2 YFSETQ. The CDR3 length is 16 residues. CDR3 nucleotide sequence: TGCGCCAGCAGCTTGTCGGCGGGCGGTATCCAAGAGACCCAGTACTTC. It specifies CASSLSAGGIQETQYF.

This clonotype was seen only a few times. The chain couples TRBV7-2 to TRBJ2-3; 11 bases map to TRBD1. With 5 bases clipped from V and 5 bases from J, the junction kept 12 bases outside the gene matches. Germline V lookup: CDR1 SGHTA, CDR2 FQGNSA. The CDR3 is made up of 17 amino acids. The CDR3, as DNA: TGTGCCAGCAGCCGGGTCCCGGGACAGGGGGGTAAAGATACGCAGTATTTT. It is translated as CASSRVPGQGGKDTQYF.

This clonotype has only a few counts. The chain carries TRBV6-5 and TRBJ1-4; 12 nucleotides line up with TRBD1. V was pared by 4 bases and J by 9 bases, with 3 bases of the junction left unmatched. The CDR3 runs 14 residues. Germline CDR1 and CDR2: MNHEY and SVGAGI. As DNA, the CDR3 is TGTGCCAGCAGTTGGGACAGGGGGCGTCAAAAACTGTTTTTT. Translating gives CASSWDRGRQKLFF.

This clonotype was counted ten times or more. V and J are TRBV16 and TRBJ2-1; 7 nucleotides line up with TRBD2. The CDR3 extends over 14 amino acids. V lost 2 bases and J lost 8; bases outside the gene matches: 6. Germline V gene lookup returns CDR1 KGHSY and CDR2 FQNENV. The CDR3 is CASSQMAGVYEQFF. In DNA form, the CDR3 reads TGTGCCAGCAGCCAAATGGCGGGGGTTTATGAGCAGTTCTTC.

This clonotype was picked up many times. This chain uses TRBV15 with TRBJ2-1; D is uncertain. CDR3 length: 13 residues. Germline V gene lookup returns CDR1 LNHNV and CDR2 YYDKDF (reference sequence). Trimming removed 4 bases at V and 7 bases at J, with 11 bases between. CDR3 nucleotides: TGTGCCACCAGCATTAACGTCGGGAATGAGCAGTTCTTC. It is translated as CATSINVGNEQFF. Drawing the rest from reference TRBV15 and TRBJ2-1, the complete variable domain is DAMVIQNPRYQVTQFGKPVTLSCSQTLNHNVMYWYQQKSSQAPKLLFHYYDKDFNNEADTPDNFQSRRPNTSFCFLDIRSPGLGDTAMYLCATSINVGNEQFFGPGTRLTVL.

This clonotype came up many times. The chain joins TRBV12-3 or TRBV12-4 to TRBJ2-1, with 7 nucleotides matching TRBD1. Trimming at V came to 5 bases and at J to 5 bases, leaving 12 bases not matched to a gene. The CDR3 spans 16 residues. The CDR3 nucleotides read TGTGCCAGCAGTCCCCGACCGGGACAGCCCAACAATGAGCAGTTCTTC. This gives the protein CASSPRPGQPNNEQFF.

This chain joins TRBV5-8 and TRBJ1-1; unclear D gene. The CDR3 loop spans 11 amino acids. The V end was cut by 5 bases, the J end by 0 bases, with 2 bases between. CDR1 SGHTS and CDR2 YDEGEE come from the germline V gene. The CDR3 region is CASRMNTEAFF. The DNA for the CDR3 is TGTGCCAGCAGGATGAACACTGAAGCTTTCTTT.

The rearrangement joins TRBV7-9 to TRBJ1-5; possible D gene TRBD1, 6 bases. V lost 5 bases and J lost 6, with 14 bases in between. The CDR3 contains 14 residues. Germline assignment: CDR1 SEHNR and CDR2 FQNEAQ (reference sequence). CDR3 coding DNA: TGTGCCAGCAGCGACTACAGGGATAGTCAGCCCCAGCATTTT. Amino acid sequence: CASSDYRDSQPQHF.

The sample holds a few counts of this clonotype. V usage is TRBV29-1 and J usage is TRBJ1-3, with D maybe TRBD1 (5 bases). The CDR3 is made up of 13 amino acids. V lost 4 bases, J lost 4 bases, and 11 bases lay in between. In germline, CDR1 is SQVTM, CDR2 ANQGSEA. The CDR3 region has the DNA TGCAGCGTTGGGTCCGGGGCCGGAAACACCATATATTTT. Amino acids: CSVGSGAGNTIYF.

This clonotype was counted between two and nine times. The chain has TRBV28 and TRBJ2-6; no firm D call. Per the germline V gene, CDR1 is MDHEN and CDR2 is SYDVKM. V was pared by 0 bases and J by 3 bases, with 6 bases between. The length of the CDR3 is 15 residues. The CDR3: CASSLWTGGANVLTF. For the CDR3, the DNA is TGTGCCAGCAGTTTATGGACGGGTGGGGCCAACGTCCTGACTTTC.

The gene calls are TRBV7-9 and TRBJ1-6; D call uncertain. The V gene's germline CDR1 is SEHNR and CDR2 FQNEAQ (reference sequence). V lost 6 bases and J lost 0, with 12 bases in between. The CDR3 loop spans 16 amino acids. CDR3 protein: CASRHDSSSYNSPLHF. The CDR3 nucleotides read TGTGCCAGCAGGCACGACTCGAGCTCCTATAATTCACCCCTCCACTTT.

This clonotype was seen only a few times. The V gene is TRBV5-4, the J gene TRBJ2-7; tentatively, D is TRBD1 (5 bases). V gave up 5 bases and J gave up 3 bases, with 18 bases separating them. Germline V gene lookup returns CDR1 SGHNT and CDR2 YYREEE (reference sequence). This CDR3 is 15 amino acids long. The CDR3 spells CASSPSLGVDYEQYF. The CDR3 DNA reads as TGTGCCAGCAGTCCTTCGCTAGGGGTCGACTACGAGCAGTACTTC.

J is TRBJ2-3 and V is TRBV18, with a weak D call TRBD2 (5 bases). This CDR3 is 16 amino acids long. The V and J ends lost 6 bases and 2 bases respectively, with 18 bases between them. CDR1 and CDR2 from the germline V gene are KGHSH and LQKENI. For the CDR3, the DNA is TGTGCCAGCTCCCCAACGAGGGCGCGGGTCACAGATACGCAGTATTTT. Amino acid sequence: CASSPTRARVTDTQYF.

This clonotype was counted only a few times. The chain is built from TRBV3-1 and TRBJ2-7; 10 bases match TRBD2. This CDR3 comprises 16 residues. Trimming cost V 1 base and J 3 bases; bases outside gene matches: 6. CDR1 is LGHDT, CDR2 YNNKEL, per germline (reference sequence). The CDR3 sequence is CASSQVPSGGVYEQYF. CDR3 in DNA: TGTGCCAGCAGCCAAGTTCCTAGCGGGGGTGTCTACGAGCAGTACTTC.

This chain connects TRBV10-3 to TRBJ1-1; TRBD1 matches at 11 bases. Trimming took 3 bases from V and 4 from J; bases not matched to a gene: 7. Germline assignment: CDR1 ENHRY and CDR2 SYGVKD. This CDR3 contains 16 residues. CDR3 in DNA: TGTGCCATCAGTGATCGGACAGGGGGCTTTGGCACTGAAGCTTTCTTT. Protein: CAISDRTGGFGTEAFF.

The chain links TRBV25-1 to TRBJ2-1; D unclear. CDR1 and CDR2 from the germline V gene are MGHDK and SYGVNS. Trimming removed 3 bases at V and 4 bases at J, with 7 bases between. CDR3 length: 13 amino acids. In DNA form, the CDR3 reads TGTGCCAGCAGTGACGGAGTATACAATGAGCAGTTCTTC. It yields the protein CASSDGVYNEQFF.

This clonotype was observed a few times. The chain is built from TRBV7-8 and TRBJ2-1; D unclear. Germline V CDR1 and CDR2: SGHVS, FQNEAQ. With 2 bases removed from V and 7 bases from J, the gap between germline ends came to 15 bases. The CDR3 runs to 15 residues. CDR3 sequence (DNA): TGTGCCAGCAGCTTAAACACGATCAGTCTGAATGAGCAGTTCTTC. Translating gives CASSLNTISLNEQFF.

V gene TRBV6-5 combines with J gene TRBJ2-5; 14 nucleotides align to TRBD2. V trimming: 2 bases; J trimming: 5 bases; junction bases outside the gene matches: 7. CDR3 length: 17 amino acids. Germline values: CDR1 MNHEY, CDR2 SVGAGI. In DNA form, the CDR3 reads TGTGCCAGCAGTTACGACGGACTAGCGGGAGGACGGGAGACCCAGTACTTC. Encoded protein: CASSYDGLAGGRETQYF.

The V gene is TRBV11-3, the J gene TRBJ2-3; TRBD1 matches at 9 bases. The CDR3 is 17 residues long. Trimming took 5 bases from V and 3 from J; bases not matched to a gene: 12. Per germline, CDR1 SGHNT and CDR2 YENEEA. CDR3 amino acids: CASSPRGGQGGTDTQYF. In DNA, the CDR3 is TGTGCCAGCAGCCCTCGTGGGGGACAGGGAGGTACAGATACGCAGTATTTT.

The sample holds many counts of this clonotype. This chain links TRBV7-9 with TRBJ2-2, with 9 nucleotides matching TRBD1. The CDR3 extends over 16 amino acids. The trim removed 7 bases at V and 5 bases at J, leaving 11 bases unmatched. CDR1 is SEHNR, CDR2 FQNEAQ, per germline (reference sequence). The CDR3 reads CASNEPGTGRTGELFF. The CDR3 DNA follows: TGTGCCAGCAACGAACCAGGGACAGGGAGAACCGGGGAGCTGTTTTTT.

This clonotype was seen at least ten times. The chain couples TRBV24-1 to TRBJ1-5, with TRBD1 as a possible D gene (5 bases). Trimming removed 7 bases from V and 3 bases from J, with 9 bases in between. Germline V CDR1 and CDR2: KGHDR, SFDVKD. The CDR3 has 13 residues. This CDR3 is CATRGTLNQPQHF. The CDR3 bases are TGTGCCACCAGAGGGACCCTCAATCAGCCCCAGCATTTT.